What follows describes a single T cell receptor (beta chain). Its antigen is not yet known. Base qualities were left out, and no much larger clone turns up one base away. This sample is part of a study of human T cells and chemical hapten exposure (dated by TCRdb to the early 2020s). Regarding the complete study: For sensitization, 2% DPC in acetone was applied to an approximately 2 cm by approximately 2 cm area of upper inner arm skin. Blood was sampled from patients pre-sensitization (week 0) and at 2, 6 and about 24 weeks after DPC sensitization. Approximately 28 alopecia patients gave blood for TCR sequencing at one to four time points (pre-sensitization, 2, 6 and 24 weeks). Libraries were combined into a pool for sequencing, and differences in TCR yield between samples came mainly from small differences in library volumes within the pool. Patch tests used Finn chambers with 0.01% DPC on the upper back, scored after 6 days by International Contact Dermatitis Research Group standards. Most of the patients in the cohort were female, and the cohort covered alopecia areata with under or over 50% scalp involvement, alopecia totalis and alopecia universalis. Weekly therapeutic DPC doses were additionally applied to the scalp of patients throughout the roughly 23-week study period. In alopecia patients, the study followed how the peripheral blood TCR repertoire changed in vivo over primary and secondary sensitization to diphenylcyclopropenone (DPC), a hapten. Findings and caveats that apply to the study as a whole: Compared with pre-sensitization or healthy control sets, expanded TCRs formed significantly more large CDR3 similarity clusters, which is consistent with antigen-driven responses. The number of TCRs above 1 in 1000 frequency did not change with DPC sensitization; there was no evidence of global repertoire structure alterations. Repeated subsampling changed both the strength of the expansion versus patch-test correlation and the threshold at which the correlation became significant. Because all patients had alopecia, a presumed autoimmune disease, the immune response of the patients might differ from that of healthy individuals. Patch test score was positively correlated with the number of PT1 expanded TCRs, with significance at thresholds 8, 16 and 32 but not at 4.

The library was made by RACE. The data were produced on a NextSeq 500. Library preparation attached unique molecular identifiers to individual cDNA molecules for quantitative, reproducible TCR counting. Both TCR alpha and TCR beta chains were sequenced from each blood RNA sample. The study's own analysis went as follows. The median number of TCRs per sample was over 85,000, ranging from about 20,000 to 750,000. V, J and CDR3 annotation of the TCR reads was carried out using the Decombinator software suite. For PS versus PT1 abundance plots, all samples were subsampled to the same number of TCRs (28,000). Expanded TCRs were defined as absent before sensitization and observed at least eight times at the 2-week time point. TCRdb applied fastp at Q25 and MiXCR to the public reads, then kept only in-frame beta chains. All rows with the same CDR3 protein become a single entry with the most common DNA and genes. Here the V and J calls rest on TCRdb's processing, not on the authors' analysis. Present in this sample are about 190,000 distinct CDR3 sequences, under 25% of which were seen just once. 2% to 2.5% of the sample is in the top ten clones.

The sample's time point label, decoded: patch test 3, about 24 weeks after DPC sensitization. The treatment or condition label on this specimen signifies: therapeutic diphenylcyclopropenone sensitization with weekly scalp DPC. Blood at each patch-test visit was drawn before the patch test was applied. Eligible patients were aged 18 to 70, diagnosed with alopecia, deemed suitable for DPC therapy, and excluded if pregnant. Total RNA was isolated from unfractionated whole blood collected in Tempus Blood RNA tubes. For this chain, trimming is 1 base at the V end and 3 bases at the J end, and the number of junction bases without a gene match is 9. CDR1 and CDR2 were assigned from the germline V gene as MNHEY and SVGAGI. Including the terminal cysteine and phenylalanine, the CDR3 comprises 16 residues. Here the CDR3 DNA is all that survives: 48 bases in frame from base 1.

The rearrangement joined TRBV6-5 to TRBJ2-7; a stretch of 7 junction bases matches TRBD2. The sequencing used whole blood, collected in connection with sensitization to the hapten diphenylcyclopropenone (DPC). The clonotype was recovered from a woman aged 40 to 50 with alopecia areata. Some clones in this sample may be carry-over from other donors' samples. Read as DNA, the sequence is TGTGCCAGCAGTTACTGGTTTGAGGGGACTAACTACGAGCAGTACTTC. Its amino acids are CASSYWFEGTNYEQYF.